These 25 T cell receptor beta chains were sequenced from one sample in a study of shared clonotypes between healthy human individuals. Produced via immunoSEQ multiplex PCR; TCRdb's table is partial and in-frame only. The sample has 490,000 or so clones; approximately 79% are singletons. The sequencing input was PBMCs. The receptors come from a woman aged 40 to 50 in good health. Some clones in this sample may be carry-over from other donors' samples.

V is TRBV2 and J is TRBJ1-1; possible D gene TRBD1, 6 bases. The germline CDR1 and CDR2 sequences are SNHLY and FYNNEI. This CDR3 is built from 16 residues. Trimming removed 6 bases at V and 6 bases at J, with 23 bases between. The CDR3 spells CASRDGGRGVGSEAFF. DNA of the CDR3: TGTGCCAGCAGGGATGGGGGGCGCGGCGTTGGTTCTGAAGCTTTCTTT. Full variable domain (missing parts from reference TRBV2 and TRBJ1-1): EPEVTQTPSHQVTQMGQEVILRCVPISNHLYFYWYRQILGQKVEFLVSFYNNEISEKSEIFDDQFSVERPDGSNFTLKIRSTKLEDSAMYFCASRDGGRGVGSEAFFGQGTRLTVV.

V is TRBV9 and J is TRBJ2-7; 7 nucleotides align to TRBD1. Trimming cost V 0 bases and J 3 bases; bases outside gene matches: 3. Germline CDR1 reads SGDLS; CDR2 reads YYNGEE. This CDR3 comprises 14 residues. The DNA of the CDR3 is TGTGCCAGCAGCGTAGAACAGGGGAACTACGAGCAGTACTTC. Translation: CASSVEQGNYEQYF.

This clone was detected a few times. The chain carries TRBV15 and TRBJ2-3, with 7 bases lining up with TRBD2. The CDR3 covers 15 residues. The V segment lost 3 bases and the J segment 1 base; nucleotides outside the gene matches: 4. Germline V gene sequence: CDR1 LNHNV, CDR2 YYDKDF (reference sequence). CDR3 loop: CATSRDLAGTDTQYF. The DNA of the CDR3 is TGTGCCACCAGCAGGGATCTAGCGGGCACAGATACGCAGTATTTT.

The rearrangement uses TRBV5-1 and TRBJ2-7; no clear D gene. Deletions cut 3 bases from V and 0 bases from J, with 13 bases between. The CDR3 length is 15 residues. Germline CDR1 SGHRS, CDR2 YFSETQ. CDR3 sequence (DNA): TGCGCCAGCAGCTCAGACGTAGGTCCCTCCTACGAGCAGTACTTC. Residues: CASSSDVGPSYEQYF.

The chain carries TRBV12-5 and TRBJ2-3, with 8 bases identical to TRBD2. The CDR3 is 15 residues long. Germline V gene lookup returns CDR1 LGHNT and CDR2 FRNRAP. J lost 2 bases, V lost 8 bases, and 9 bases had no gene match. The DNA for the CDR3 is TGTGCTAGTAGCGGGAGCTTAGGCACCACAGATACGCAGTATTTT. It specifies CASSGSLGTTDTQYF.

This chain joins TRBV9 and TRBJ2-7; D unclear. The CDR3 spans 14 residues. V was cut by 5 bases and J by 2 bases, with 14 bases left in between. The germline gives CDR1 SGDLS, CDR2 YYNGEE. CDR3 DNA: TGTGCCAGCAGTGTTGACACAGCAACCTACGAGCAGTACTTC. It specifies CASSVDTATYEQYF.

On this clone itself: Other DNA sequences in this sample translate to the same CDR3. This chain uses TRBV6-5 with TRBJ2-5, with D perhaps TRBD1 (6 bases). This CDR3 is built from 13 residues. Germline loops: CDR1 MNHEY, CDR2 SVGAGI. Trimming cost V 6 bases and J 1 base, with 9 bases left between them. The CDR3 loop reads CASRLQGQETQYF. The CDR3 nucleotides are TGTGCCAGCAGACTACAGGGCCAAGAGACCCAGTACTTC.

This rearrangement joins TRBV18 to TRBJ1-1; D is possibly TRBD1 (5 bases). The germline V and J ends were trimmed by 2 bases and 4 bases, with 17 bases remaining between them. Germline CDR1 is KGHSH and CDR2 is LQKENI. This CDR3 has 16 amino acids. The CDR3 sequence is CASSPFGSQGGTEAFF. The CDR3 nucleotides read TGTGCCAGCTCACCATTTGGGAGCCAGGGAGGCACTGAAGCTTTCTTT.

V is TRBV18 and J is TRBJ2-1; a possible D gene is TRBD2 (5 bases). Germline V CDR1 and CDR2: KGHSH, LQKENI. CDR3 length equals 15 residues. V lost 5 bases and J lost 3, with 14 bases in between. DNA of the CDR3: TGTGCCAGCTCAGGCGCAGCGGCCAGCTACAATGAGCAGTTCTTC. This sequence encodes CASSGAAASYNEQFF.

This chain connects TRBV15 to TRBJ2-7; 8 nucleotides agree with TRBD2. V shed 3 bases and J 2 bases; nucleotides not matched to a gene: 6. The germline CDR1 and CDR2 sequences are LNHNV and YYDKDF (reference sequence). The CDR3 is 15 residues long. CDR3 amino acids: CATSSDPGLAYEQYF. The DNA of the CDR3 is TGTGCCACCAGCAGTGACCCGGGACTAGCCTACGAGCAGTACTTC.

The genes are TRBV29-1 and TRBJ2-5; 9 nucleotides line up with TRBD1. The V segment lost 6 bases and the J segment 5 bases; nucleotides outside the gene matches: 7. CDR1 SQVTM and CDR2 ANQGSEA come from the germline V gene. The CDR3 is 13 amino acids. The CDR3 bases are TGCAGCGTCGTCCGGGACAGGGAGGAGACCCAGTACTTC. Amino acid sequence: CSVVRDREETQYF. Supplemented by reference TRBV29-1 and TRBJ2-5, the full variable domain reads SAVISQKPSRDICQRGTSLTIQCQVDSQVTMMFWYRQQPGQSLTLIATANQGSEATYESGFVIDKFPISRPNLTFSTLTVSNMSPEDSSIYLCSVVRDREETQYFGPGTRLLVL.

This clone was seen repeatedly, ten times or more. CDR3 loop: CASHRPGGDTGNTIYF. CDR3 nucleotides: TGTGCCAGCCACCGCCCAGGCGGAGACACTGGAAACACCATATATTTT. This rearrangement joins TRBV28 to TRBJ1-3; D unresolved. Trimming cost V 8 bases and J 2 bases, with 19 bases left between them. Germline V gene lookup returns CDR1 MDHEN and CDR2 SYDVKM. The CDR3 is 16 amino acids.

With respect to this clone: A read error is likely here: a far larger clone is one base away. The sample has other DNA sequences that encode this CDR3 too. The chain couples TRBV30 to TRBJ1-2, with D hard to call. CDR3 length equals 13 residues. CDR1 is GTSNPN and CDR2 is SVGIG in the germline V gene (reference sequence). CDR3 amino acids: CAWRGKGRVGYTF. Here the CDR3 DNA reads TGTGCCTGGAGGGGGAAGGGAAGGGTTGGCTACACATTC.

V gene TRBV10-3 combines with J gene TRBJ2-7, with TRBD1 matching over 9 bases. The J segment lost 5 bases and the V segment lost 10 bases, leaving 12 bases of the junction unmatched. The germline V gene has CDR1 ENHRY and CDR2 SYGVKD. CDR3 length: 14 amino acids. DNA for the CDR3: TGTGCCACCGGACCCCGGGACAGGGCCAACGAGCAGTACTTC. This gives the protein CATGPRDRANEQYF.

The V call is TRBV7-2, the J call TRBJ2-7; 7 nucleotides agree with TRBD2. Germline lookup yields CDR1 SGHTA and CDR2 FQGNSA. The CDR3 length is 13 residues. J gave up 3 bases and V 2 bases, and 1 base lay outside the gene matches. Here the CDR3 DNA reads TGTGCCAGCAGCTTACGGGGGGTCTACGAGCAGTACTTC. It specifies CASSLRGVYEQYF.

CDR3 in DNA: TGTGCCAGCAGTACCCACTGGACTAGCGGGAGTAATGAGCAGTTCTTC. Amino acids: CASSTHWTSGSNEQFF. V and J are TRBV28 and TRBJ2-1, with 13 bases matching TRBD2. CDR1 is MDHEN, CDR2 SYDVKM, per germline. The trim removed 5 bases at V and 7 bases at J, leaving 8 bases unmatched. The CDR3 runs 16 residues.

The rearrangement links TRBV27 to TRBJ1-4; D gene unclear. V lost 6 bases to trimming and J lost 10 bases, with 27 bases between them. Germline-derived CDR1 and CDR2 are MNHEY and SMNVEV (reference sequence). This CDR3 has 17 residues. The CDR3 nucleotides are TGTGCCAGCAGCCAGACCCCAGACAAGGAGGGAATAGGAAAACTGTTTTTT. Translating it yields CASSQTPDKEGIGKLFF.

This clone occurred a few times. V usage is TRBV7-2 and J usage is TRBJ2-5; 9 nucleotides match TRBD2. Germline-derived CDR1 and CDR2 are SGHTA and FQGNSA. CDR3 length equals 15 residues. Germline trimming cut 3 bases from V and 4 bases from J; bases unmatched to any gene: 6. CDR3 sequence (DNA): TGTGCCAGCAGCTTGAGTAGCGGGAGCCGAGAGACCCAGTACTTC. Protein product: CASSLSSGSRETQYF.

The chain has TRBV15 and TRBJ2-7, with D perhaps TRBD1 (5 bases). The CDR3 spans 13 residues. V lost 5 bases, J lost 2 bases, and 10 bases lay in between. Germline V CDR1 and CDR2: LNHNV, YYDKDF (reference sequence). CDR3 coding DNA: TGTGCCACCAGCTACGGCAGGGCCTACGAGCAGTACTTC. Its protein is CATSYGRAYEQYF.

Note on this clone: Other DNA sequences in this sample translate to the same CDR3. The gene calls are TRBV11-2 and TRBJ2-3; D remains unclear. The germline V gene encodes CDR1 SGHAT and CDR2 FQNNGV. CDR3 size: 13 residues. Trimming pared 1 base from V and 6 bases from J, leaving 8 bases between. In DNA, the CDR3 is TGTGCCAGCAGCTTAGGGGGAACCGATACGCAGTATTTT. Its protein product is CASSLGGTDTQYF.

The rearrangement uses TRBV13 and TRBJ1-6, with D unresolved. The length of the CDR3 is 14 residues. The V and J ends lost 0 bases and 6 bases respectively, with 6 bases between them. Germline lookup yields CDR1 PRHDT and CDR2 FYEKMQ (reference sequence). In DNA form, the CDR3 reads TGTGCCAGCAGCTTAGGAAGAGGTAATTCACCCCTCCACTTT. Its protein is CASSLGRGNSPLHF.

The chain joins TRBV18 to TRBJ2-5, with TRBD1 identical over 9 bases. J lost 5 bases, V lost 4 bases, and 5 bases had no gene match. This CDR3 region has 14 residues. Per the germline V gene, CDR1 is KGHSH and CDR2 is LQKENI. This chain's CDR3 is CASSLGQGRETQYF. CDR3 in DNA: TGTGCCAGCTCACTGGGACAGGGCAGGGAGACCCAGTACTTC.

Turning to this clone: The junction departs from germline at one end; a sequencing error may be responsible. The gene calls are TRBV30 and TRBJ1-2; D is ambiguous. CDR3 length: 13 residues. Looked up from germline, CDR1 is GTSNPN and CDR2 is SVGIG (reference sequence). This chain's CDR3 is CAWSVGLRNGYAF. In DNA form, the CDR3 reads TGTGCCTGGAGTGTGGGCCTGCGGAATGGCTACGCCTTC.

The chain couples TRBV7-2 to TRBJ1-4, with D unresolved. The V end was cut by 5 bases, the J end by 3 bases, with 10 bases between. This CDR3 is built from 14 residues. Germline values: CDR1 SGHTA, CDR2 FQGNSA. CDR3 in amino acids: CASSATRANEKLFF. The CDR3 DNA reads as TGTGCCAGCAGCGCAACTCGGGCTAATGAAAAACTGTTTTTT.

The table lists this clone with a few counts. The chain has TRBV9 and TRBJ1-1; 7 positions agree with TRBD1. The V and J ends lost 4 bases and 4 bases, in that order; junction bases with no gene match: 7. This CDR3 region has 14 residues. In germline, CDR1 is SGDLS, CDR2 YYNGEE. Here the CDR3 DNA reads TGTGCCAGCAGCCTCCGGGACAGTAGCACTGAAGCTTTCTTT. Its translation is CASSLRDSSTEAFF.